This is a list of T cell receptor beta chains from one sample in a study of radiotherapy plus CTLA-4 blockade in lung cancer. Clones were read by immunoSEQ multiplex PCR, and TCRdb kept only the in-frame ones, dropping some. The sample has roughly 50,000 clones, approximately 76% seen once. The material was peripheral blood, obtained from a patient treated with radiotherapy plus ipilimumab. The source is a human donor with non-small cell lung cancer who had stable disease on radiotherapy plus ipilimumab. The CDR3 runs from the conserved cysteine through the conserved F or W.

cdr3_aa: CASSRDRGRADEQFF; v_call: TRBV5-4
cdr3_aa: CASSPHTGLNTGELFF; v_call: TRBV27
cdr3_aa: CASSVAGDSYNEQFF; v_call: TRBV9
cdr3_aa: CASSAGEGTDTQYF; v_call: TRBV6-1
cdr3_aa: CASSLSMGGNQPQHF; v_call: TRBV27
cdr3_aa: CASSLSGGTKETQYF; v_call: TRBV11-2
cdr3_aa: CASSGGGPYNSPLHF; v_call: TRBV9
cdr3_aa: CASRETGTGWNQPQHF; v_call: TRBV10-2
cdr3_aa: CASSESDSASEPQHF; v_call: TRBV6-1
cdr3_aa: CSGGLVDRQFF; v_call: TRBV20-1
cdr3_aa: CASSLNRGREGYTF; v_call: TRBV7-2
cdr3_aa: CASTEDGRVYGYTF; v_call: TRBV2
cdr3_aa: CATSRVHPDSPLHF; v_call: TRBV15
cdr3_aa: CASSLAGTGGETQYF; v_call: TRBV7-9
cdr3_aa: CASSLKQGPGNTIYF; v_call: TRBV28
cdr3_aa: CATLRDRSGTQPQHF; v_call: TRBV10-1
cdr3_aa: CASSERNRGIDEQFF; v_call: TRBV6-1
cdr3_aa: CASSLPGGTKNIQYF; v_call: TRBV5-6
cdr3_aa: CASSETDYGYTF; v_call: TRBV5-1
cdr3_aa: CASTQWGPRGNYGYTF; v_call: TRBV28
cdr3_aa: CASSIAPGTGGLGYGYTF; v_call: TRBV19
cdr3_aa: CASSQGTSGYNEQFF; v_call: TRBV27
cdr3_aa: CASSLTGSMNTEAFF; v_call: TRBV5-1
cdr3_aa: CAWSRGQNYGYTF; v_call: TRBV30
cdr3_aa: CASSAYRDTNTGELFF; v_call: TRBV10-1
cdr3_aa: CAWSRGGTANEKLFF; v_call: TRBV30
cdr3_aa: CASSFRVGSAGAPLTGELFF; v_call: TRBV27
cdr3_aa: CASSYGWAQREKLFF; v_call: TRBV6-5
cdr3_aa: CASSPPQSTGGRPNEKLFF; v_call: TRBV9
cdr3_aa: CASSMIRGSRSYGYTF; v_call: TRBV19
cdr3_aa: CASSERLGTGHYGELFF; v_call: TRBV10-2
cdr3_aa: CASSPRDRVYGYTF; v_call: TRBV28
cdr3_aa: CASRVARGINVLTF; v_call: TRBV28
cdr3_aa: CASSPGGGGYNEQFF; v_call: TRBV9
cdr3_aa: CASSVVSGLYEQYF; v_call: TRBV7-2
cdr3_aa: CASSILGTAQPQHF; v_call: TRBV19
cdr3_aa: CSVRMNTGELFF; v_call: TRBV29-1
cdr3_aa: CASSQGQGYGYTF; v_call: TRBV4-2